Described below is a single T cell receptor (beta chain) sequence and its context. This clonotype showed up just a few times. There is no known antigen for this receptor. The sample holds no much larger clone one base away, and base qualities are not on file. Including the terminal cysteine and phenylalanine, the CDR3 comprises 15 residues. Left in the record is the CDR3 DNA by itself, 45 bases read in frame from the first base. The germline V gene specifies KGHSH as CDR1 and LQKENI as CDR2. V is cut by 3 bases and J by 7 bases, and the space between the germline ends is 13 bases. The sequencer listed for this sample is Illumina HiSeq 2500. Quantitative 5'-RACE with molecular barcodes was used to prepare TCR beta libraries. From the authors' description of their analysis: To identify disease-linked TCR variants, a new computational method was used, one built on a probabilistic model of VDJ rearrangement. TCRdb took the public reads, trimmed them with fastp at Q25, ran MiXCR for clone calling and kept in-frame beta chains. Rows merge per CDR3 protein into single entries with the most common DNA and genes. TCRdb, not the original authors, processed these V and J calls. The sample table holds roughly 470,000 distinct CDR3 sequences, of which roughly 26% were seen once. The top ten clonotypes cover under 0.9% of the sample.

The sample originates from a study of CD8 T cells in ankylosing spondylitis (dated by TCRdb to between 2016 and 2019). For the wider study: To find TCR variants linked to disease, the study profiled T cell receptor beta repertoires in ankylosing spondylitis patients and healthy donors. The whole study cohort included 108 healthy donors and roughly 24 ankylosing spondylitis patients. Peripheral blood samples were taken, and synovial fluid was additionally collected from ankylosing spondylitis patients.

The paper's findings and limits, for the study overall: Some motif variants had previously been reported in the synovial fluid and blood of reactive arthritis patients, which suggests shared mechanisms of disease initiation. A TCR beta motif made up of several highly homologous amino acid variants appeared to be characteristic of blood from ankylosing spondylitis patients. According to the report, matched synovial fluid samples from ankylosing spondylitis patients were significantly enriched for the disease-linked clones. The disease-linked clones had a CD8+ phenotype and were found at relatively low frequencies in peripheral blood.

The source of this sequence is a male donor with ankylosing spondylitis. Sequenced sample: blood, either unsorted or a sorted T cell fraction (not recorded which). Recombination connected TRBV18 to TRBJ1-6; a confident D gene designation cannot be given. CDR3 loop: CASSPDPGKNSPLHF. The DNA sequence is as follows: TGTGCCAGCTCACCGGACCCAGGAAAGAATTCACCCCTCCACTTT. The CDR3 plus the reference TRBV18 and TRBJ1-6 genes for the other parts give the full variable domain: NAGVMQNPRHLVRRRGQEARLRCSPMKGHSHVYWYRQLPEEGLKFMVYLQKENIIDESGMPKERFSAEFPKEGPSILRIQQVVRGDSAAYFCASSPDPGKNSPLHFGNGTRLTVT.